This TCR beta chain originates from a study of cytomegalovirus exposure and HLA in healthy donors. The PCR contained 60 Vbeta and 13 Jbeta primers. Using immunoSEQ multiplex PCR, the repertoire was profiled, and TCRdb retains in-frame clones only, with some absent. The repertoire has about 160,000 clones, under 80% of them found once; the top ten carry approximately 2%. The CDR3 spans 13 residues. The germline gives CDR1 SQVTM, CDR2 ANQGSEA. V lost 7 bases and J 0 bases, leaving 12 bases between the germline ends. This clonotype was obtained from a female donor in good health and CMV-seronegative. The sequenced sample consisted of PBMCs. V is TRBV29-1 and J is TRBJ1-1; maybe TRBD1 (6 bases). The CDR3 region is CSGDRLMNTEAFF. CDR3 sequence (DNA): TGCAGCGGTGACAGGTTGATGAACACTGAAGCTTTCTTT. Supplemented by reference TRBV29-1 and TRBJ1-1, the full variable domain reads SAVISQKPSRDICQRGTSLTIQCQVDSQVTMMFWYRQQPGQSLTLIATANQGSEATYESGFVIDKFPISRPNLTFSTLTVSNMSPEDSSIYLCSGDRLMNTEAFFGQGTRLTVV.